This TCR beta chain was retrieved from a study of blood T cell repertoires in COVID-19. Study summary: From T cells, B-cell-depleted T cells, or PBMCs came the material, which was cDNA or gDNA.

Sequenced by immunoSEQ multiplex PCR; TCRdb stores in-frame clones only, minus some. The sample lists 200,000 or so clones, about 91% seen once, with under 3% in the top ten. V dropped 7 bases and J dropped 5; count of bases not matched to a gene: 8. This CDR3 comprises 14 residues. Looked up from germline, CDR1 is SGHTA and CDR2 is FQGNSA. The specimen was PBMCs or T cells enriched from blood (not recorded which). The sequence was obtained from a woman aged 35 to 49 with acute COVID-19. V usage is TRBV7-2 and J usage is TRBJ2-5; 9 bases map to TRBD1. CDR3 bases: TGTGCCAGCACCCGGGACAGGGAGGGGGAGACCCAGTACTTC. It encodes CASTRDREGETQYF.